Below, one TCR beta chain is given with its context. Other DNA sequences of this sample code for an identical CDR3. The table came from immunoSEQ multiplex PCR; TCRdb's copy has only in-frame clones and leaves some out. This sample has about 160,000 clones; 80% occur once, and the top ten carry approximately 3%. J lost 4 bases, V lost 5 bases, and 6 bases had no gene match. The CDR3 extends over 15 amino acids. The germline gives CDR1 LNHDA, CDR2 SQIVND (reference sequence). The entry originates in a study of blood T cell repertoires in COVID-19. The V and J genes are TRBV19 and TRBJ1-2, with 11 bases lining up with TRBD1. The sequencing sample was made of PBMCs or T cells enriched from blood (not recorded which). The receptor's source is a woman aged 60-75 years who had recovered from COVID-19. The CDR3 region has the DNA TGTGCCAGTAGTCCGGGACAGGGGGGGACCTATGGCTACACCTTC. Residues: CASSPGQGGTYGYTF.